This TCR beta chain is from a study of cytomegalovirus exposure and HLA in healthy donors. At the level of the study: An earlier analysis found some 120 million unique TCR beta sequences from approximately 170 million T cells. Some 85 million unique TCRs from HLA-typed donors were held in an early data release.

Primers included in the PCR were 60 Vbeta and 13 Jbeta primers. Profiled with immunoSEQ multiplex PCR; TCRdb holds only in-frame clones, not every one. The table includes approximately 100,000 clones, around three quarters detected once. Donors were nominally healthy when sampled, though unrecorded immune exposures were likely. This clone occurred once. Germline V gives CDR1 SGHTA, CDR2 FQGNSA. CDR3 length: 16 residues. V shed 1 base and J 8 bases; nucleotides not matched to a gene: 9. Source material: PBMCs. This receptor was identified in a female donor in good health and CMV-seropositive. The J gene is TRBJ2-1, the V gene TRBV7-2; 9 nucleotides agree with TRBD2. As DNA, the CDR3 is TGTGCCAGCAGCTTAGTTGCGCGGGGGGGAAGGGATGAGCAGTTCTTC. This translates into CASSLVARGGRDEQFF.